This TCR beta chain was sequenced during a study of T cell responses to AZD1222 COVID-19 vaccine. Study-wide context: Second doses that came at about 4 or about 12 weeks were put together.

Study-level findings and limits: With two AZD1222 doses given, Spike-specific TCR breadth and depth both rose. The reported proportion of spike-specific TCRs targeting unmutated variant regions was nearly half.

This table comes from immunoSEQ multiplex PCR, and its TCRdb copy is limited to in-frame clones, with some not included. The table records 100,000 to 150,000 clones, about 94% of them present only once. In regard to this clone: Its antigen is as yet unknown.

Sequencing used peripheral blood, obtained on day 0 of AZD1222 vaccination. This TCR was recovered from an adult in good health.

The CDR3 reads CASTRSTGGDTQYF. Written as DNA, the CDR3 is TGTGCCAGCACCCGGTCGACGGGAGGAGATACGCAGTATTTT. The V call is TRBV6-5, the J call TRBJ2-3; 7 nucleotides match TRBD2. CDR1 and CDR2 (germline): MNHEY, SVGAGI. This CDR3 has 14 residues. V was clipped by 7 bases and J by 5 bases; unmatched bases: 9.